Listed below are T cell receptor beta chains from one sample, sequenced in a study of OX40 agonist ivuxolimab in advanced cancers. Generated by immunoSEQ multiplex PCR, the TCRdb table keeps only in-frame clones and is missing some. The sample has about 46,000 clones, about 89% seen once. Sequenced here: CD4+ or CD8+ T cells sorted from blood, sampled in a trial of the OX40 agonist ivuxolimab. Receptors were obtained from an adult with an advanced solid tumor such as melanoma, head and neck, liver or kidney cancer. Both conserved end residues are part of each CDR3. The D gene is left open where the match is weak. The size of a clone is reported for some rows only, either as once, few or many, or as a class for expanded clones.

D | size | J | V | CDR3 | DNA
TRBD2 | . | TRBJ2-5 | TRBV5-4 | CASTAGDETQYF | TGTGCCAGCACGGCGGGGGACGAGACCCAGTACTTC
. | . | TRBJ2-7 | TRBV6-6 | CASKSSGYEQYF | TGTGCCAGCAAATCGTCCGGCTACGAGCAGTACTTC
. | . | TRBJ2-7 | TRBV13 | CASSFLQVQSEQYF | TGTGCCAGCAGCTTTTTGCAGGTCCAGTCCGAGCAGTACTTC
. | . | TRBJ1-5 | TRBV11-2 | CASSSDNQPQHF | TGTGCCAGCAGCTCTGACAATCAGCCCCAGCATTTT
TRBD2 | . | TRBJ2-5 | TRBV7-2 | CASSLGAKAGGQETQYF | TGTGCCAGCAGCTTAGGGGCTAAGGCGGGGGGGCAAGAGACCCAGTACTTC
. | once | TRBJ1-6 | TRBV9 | CASQSSYNSPLHF | TGTGCCAGCCAGAGCTCCTATAATTCACCCCTCCACTTT
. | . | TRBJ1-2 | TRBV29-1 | CSVEIRGKYYGYTF | TGCAGCGTTGAGATAAGGGGCAAGTACTATGGCTACACCTTC
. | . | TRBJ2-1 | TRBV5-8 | CASSVSGFYNEQFF | TGTGCCAGCAGCGTGTCGGGCTTCTACAATGAGCAGTTCTTC
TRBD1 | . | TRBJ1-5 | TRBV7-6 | CASSQRQGTGNQPQHF | TGTGCCAGCAGCCAACGACAGGGGACGGGCAATCAGCCCCAGCATTTT
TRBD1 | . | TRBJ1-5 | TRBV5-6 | CASSFFSTGQRHQPQHF | TGTGCCAGCAGCTTCTTCAGTACGGGACAGAGGCATCAGCCCCAGCATTTT
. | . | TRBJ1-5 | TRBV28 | CASSFHRGNQPQHF | TGTGCCAGCAGTTTTCACAGGGGCAATCAGCCCCAGCATTTT
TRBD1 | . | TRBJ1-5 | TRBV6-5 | CASSQTGSNQPQHF | TGTGCCAGCAGTCAGACAGGGTCCAATCAGCCCCAGCATTTT
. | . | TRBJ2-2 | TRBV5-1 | CASSLGDYTGELFF | TGCGCCAGCAGCTTGGGGGATTACACCGGGGAGCTGTTTTTT
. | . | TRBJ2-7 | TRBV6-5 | CASTPDSYEQYF | TGTGCCAGCACCCCGGACAGCTACGAGCAGTACTTC
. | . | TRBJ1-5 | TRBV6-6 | CASGQPQHF | TGTGCCAGTGGTCAGCCCCAGCATTTT
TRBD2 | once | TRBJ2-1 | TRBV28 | CASSRTLAGGYYNEQFF | TGTGCCAGCAGTCGCACACTAGCGGGGGGATACTACAATGAGCAGTTCTTC
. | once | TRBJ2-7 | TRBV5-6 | CASSPRYDRPYEQYF | TGTGCCAGCAGCCCGCGTTACGACAGGCCCTACGAGCAGTACTTC
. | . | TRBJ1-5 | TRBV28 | CASSFGGRSNQPQHF | TGTGCCAGCAGTTTTGGTGGCAGGAGCAATCAGCCCCAGCATTTT
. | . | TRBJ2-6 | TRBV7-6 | CASSPTLLGGGFSGANVLTF | TGTGCCAGCAGCCCAACCCTTCTGGGGGGCGGTTTTTCTGGGGCCAACGTCCTGACTTTC
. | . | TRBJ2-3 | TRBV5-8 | CASSPLDSTDTQYF | TGTGCCAGCAGCCCTCTGGATAGCACAGATACGCAGTATTTT
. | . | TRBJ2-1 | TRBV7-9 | CASSYRQRNEQFF | TGTGCCAGCAGCTACCGACAGCGCAATGAGCAGTTCTTC
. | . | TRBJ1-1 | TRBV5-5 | CASSFLRGLKTEAFF | TGTGCCAGCAGCTTTTTAAGGGGCCTGAAGACTGAAGCTTTCTTT
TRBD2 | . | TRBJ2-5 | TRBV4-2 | CASSRGVAGEEETQYF | TGTGCCAGCAGCCGGGGGGTAGCGGGAGAGGAGGAGACCCAGTACTTC
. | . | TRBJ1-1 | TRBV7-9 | CASSSPRGPEAFF | TGTGCCAGCAGCTCCCCCCGGGGTCCTGAAGCTTTCTTT
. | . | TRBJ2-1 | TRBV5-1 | CASSSGDREQFF | TGCGCCAGCAGCTCGGGGGACCGCGAGCAGTTCTTC
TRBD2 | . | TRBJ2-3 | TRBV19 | CASSIDRTSPDPDTQYF | TGTGCCAGTAGTATAGATCGGACTAGCCCGGATCCAGATACGCAGTATTTT
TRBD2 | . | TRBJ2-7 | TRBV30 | CAWSVRWASGASYEQYF | TGTGCCTGGAGTGTACGGTGGGCTAGCGGGGCCTCCTACGAGCAGTACTTC
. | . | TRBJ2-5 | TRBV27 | CASALTGIEQETQYF | TGTGCCAGCGCGTTAACGGGGATTGAGCAAGAGACCCAGTACTTC
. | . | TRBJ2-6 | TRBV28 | CASSRSSGANVLTF | TGTGCCAGCAGTCGAAGCTCTGGGGCCAACGTCCTGACTTTC
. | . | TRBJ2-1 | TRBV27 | CASGFTNNEQFF | TGTGCCAGCGGATTCACTAACAATGAGCAGTTCTTC
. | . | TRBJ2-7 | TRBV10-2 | CASMGENWTAKIWEQYF | TGCGCCAGCATGGGGGAAAATTGGACAGCCAAAATTTGGGAGCAGTACTTC
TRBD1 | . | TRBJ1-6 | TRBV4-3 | CASSQGSEGQVSPLHF | TGCGCCAGCAGCCAAGGGTCTGAGGGACAGGTTTCACCCCTCCACTTT
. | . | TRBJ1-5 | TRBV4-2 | CASSQNRLYSNQPQHF | TGTGCCAGCAGCCAGAACAGGTTGTATAGCAATCAGCCCCAGCATTTT
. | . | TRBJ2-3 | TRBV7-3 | CASSLVGGGTDTQYF | TGTGCCAGCAGCTTGGTGGGGGGTGGCACAGATACGCAGTATTTT
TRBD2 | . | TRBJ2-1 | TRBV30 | CAWMGGGDDEQFF | TGTGCCTGGATGGGCGGGGGGGACGATGAGCAGTTCTTC
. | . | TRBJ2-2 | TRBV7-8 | CASSLATGELFF | TGTGCCAGCAGCTTAGCTACCGGGGAGCTGTTTTTT
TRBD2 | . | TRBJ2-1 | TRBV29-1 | CSVESAGDEQFF | TGCAGCGTTGAGAGTGCGGGAGATGAGCAGTTCTTC
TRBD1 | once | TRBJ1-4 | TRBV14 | CASRDRGYEKLFF | TGTGCCAGCAGAGACAGGGGGTATGAAAAACTGTTTTTT
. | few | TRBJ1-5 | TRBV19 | CASSIGAWGQPQHF | TGTGCCAGTAGTATCGGGGCGTGGGGTCAGCCCCAGCATTTT
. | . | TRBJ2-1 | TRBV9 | CASSVEDGEQFF | TGTGCCAGCAGCGTAGAGGATGGTGAGCAGTTCTTC
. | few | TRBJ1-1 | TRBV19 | CASSPTGNTEAFF | TGTGCCAGTAGCCCGACAGGGAACACTGAAGCTTTCTTT
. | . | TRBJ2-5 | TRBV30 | CAWSLRGETQYF | TGTGCCTGGAGCCTGAGGGGGGAGACCCAGTACTTC
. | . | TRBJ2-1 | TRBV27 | CASSLGAPSYNEQFF | TGTGCCAGCAGTTTAGGGGCTCCTTCCTACAATGAGCAGTTCTTC
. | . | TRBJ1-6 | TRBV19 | CASSLGLNSPLHF | TGTGCCAGTAGTCTCGGACTTAATTCACCCCTCCACTTT
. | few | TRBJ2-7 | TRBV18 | CASSPPGRPSSYEQYF | TGTGCCAGCTCACCACCCGGCAGACCCAGCTCCTACGAGCAGTACTTC
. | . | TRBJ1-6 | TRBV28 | CAGGRDTAMQDLHF | TGTGCCGGCGGCCGGGACACCGCCATGCAGGACCTCCACTTT
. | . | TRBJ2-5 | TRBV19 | CASTNAGTQETQYF | TGTGCCAGTACCAACGCCGGGACGCAGGAGACCCAGTACTTC